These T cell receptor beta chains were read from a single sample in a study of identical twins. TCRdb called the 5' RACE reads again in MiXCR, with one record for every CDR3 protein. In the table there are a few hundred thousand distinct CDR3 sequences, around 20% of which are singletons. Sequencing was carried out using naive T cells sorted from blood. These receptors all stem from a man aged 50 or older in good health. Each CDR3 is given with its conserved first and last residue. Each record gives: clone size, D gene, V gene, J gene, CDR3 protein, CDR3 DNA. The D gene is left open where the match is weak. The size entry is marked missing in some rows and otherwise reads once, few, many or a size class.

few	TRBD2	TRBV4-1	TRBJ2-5	CASSQAGTNQETQYF	TGCGCCAGCAGCCAAGCCGGGACTAACCAAGAGACCCAGTACTTC
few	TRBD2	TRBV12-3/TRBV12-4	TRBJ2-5	CASSLAGTRKTQYF	TGTGCCAGCAGTTTAGCCGGGACTAGGAAGACCCAGTACTTC
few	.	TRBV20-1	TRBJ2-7	CSAREWQYYEQYF	TGCAGTGCTAGAGAGTGGCAGTACTACGAGCAGTACTTC
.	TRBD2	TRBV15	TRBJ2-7	CATSRLAGAAYEQCF	TGTGCCACCAGCAGGCTAGCGGGCGCAGCCTACGAGCAGTGCTTC
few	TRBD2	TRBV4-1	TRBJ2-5	CASSQDSILARIETQYF	TGCGCCAGCAGCCAAGATTCCATACTAGCGCGGATAGAGACCCAGTACTTC
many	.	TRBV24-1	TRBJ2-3	CATSDTRGDTQYF	TGTGCCACCAGTGATACAAGGGGGGATACGCAGTATTTT
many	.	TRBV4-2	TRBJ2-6	CASSQPRDSGANVLTF	TGTGCCAGCAGCCAGCCTCGGGACTCTGGGGCCAACGTCCTGACTTTC
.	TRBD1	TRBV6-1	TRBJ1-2	CASRRSRGDGYTF	TGTGCCAGCAGGCGATCCAGGGGGGATGGCTACACCTTC
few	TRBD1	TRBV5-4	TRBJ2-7	CASSPNPGTAYEQYF	TGTGCCAGCAGCCCAAACCCCGGGACAGCCTACGAGCAGTACTTC
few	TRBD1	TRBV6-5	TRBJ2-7	CASSSHQTGSSEQYF	TGTGCCAGCAGTTCCCACCAGACAGGGTCGAGCGAGCAGTACTTC
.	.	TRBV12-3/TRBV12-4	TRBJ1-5	CASTSDGYSNQPQHF	TGTGCCAGCACCTCGGACGGGTATAGCAATCAGCCCCAGCATTTT
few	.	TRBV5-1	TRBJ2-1	CASSFRAYVEYNEQFF	TGCGCCAGCAGCTTCAGGGCGTATGTCGAATACAATGAGCAGTTCTTC
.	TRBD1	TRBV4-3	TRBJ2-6	CASSQDFRGRSGANVLTF	TGCGCCAGCAGCCAAGATTTCAGGGGGCGGTCTGGGGCCAACGTCCTGACTTTC
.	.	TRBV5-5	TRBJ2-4	CASSLAKKNIQYF	TGTGCCAGCAGCTTGGCCAAAAAAAACATTCAGTACTTC
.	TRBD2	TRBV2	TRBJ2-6	CASRASGYSGANVLTF	TGTGCCAGCAGGGCTAGCGGATACTCTGGGGCCAACGTCCTGACTTTC
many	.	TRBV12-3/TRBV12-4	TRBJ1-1	CASRRARINTEAFF	TGTGCCAGCCGCCGGGCTAGGATTAACACTGAAGCTTTCTTT
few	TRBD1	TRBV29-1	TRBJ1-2	CSVARDRHGYTF	TGCAGCGTTGCCCGGGACAGACATGGCTACACCTTC
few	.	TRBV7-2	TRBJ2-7	CARGGRKAYEQYF	TGTGCCAGGGGGGGACGGAAAGCCTACGAGCAGTACTTC
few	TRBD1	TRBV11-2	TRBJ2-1	CASSSRRDSILNEQFF	TGTGCCAGCAGCTCACGCCGGGACAGTATACTCAATGAGCAGTTCTTC
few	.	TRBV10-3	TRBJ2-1	CAINRDRLDEQFF	TGTGCCATCAATCGAGACAGGTTGGATGAGCAGTTCTTC
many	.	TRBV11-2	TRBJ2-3	CASSATAHHTDTQYF	TGTGCCAGCAGCGCCACAGCCCATCACACAGATACGCAGTATTTT
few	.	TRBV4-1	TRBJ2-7	CASSKGSAPTYEQYF	TGCGCCAGCAGCAAGGGTTCGGCACCTACCTACGAGCAGTACTTC
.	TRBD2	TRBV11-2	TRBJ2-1	CASSFSGGGLFGEQFF	TGTGCCAGCAGCTTTTCGGGAGGTGGGCTTTTTGGGGAGCAGTTCTTC
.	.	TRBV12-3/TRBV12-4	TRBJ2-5	CASSLLDLGTQYF	TGTGCCAGCAGTTTACTTGACCTTGGGACCCAGTACTTC
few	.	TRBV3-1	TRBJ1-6	CASSRRRGANSPLHF	TGTGCCAGCAGCCGTCGACGTGGGGCGAATTCACCCCTCCACTTT
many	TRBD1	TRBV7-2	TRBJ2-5	CASSFGQGKTQYF	TGTGCCAGCAGCTTCGGACAGGGAAAGACCCAGTACTTC
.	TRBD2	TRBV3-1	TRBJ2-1	CASSRHGTSFYNEQFF	TGTGCCAGCAGCCGTCACGGGACTAGCTTTTACAATGAGCAGTTCTTC
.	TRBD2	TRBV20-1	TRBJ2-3	CSASGVAGVTPLGTDTQYF	TGCAGTGCTAGTGGGGTTGCGGGGGTCACCCCTCTTGGCACAGATACGCAGTATTTT
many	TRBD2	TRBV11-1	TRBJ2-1	CASSIAGGPFYEQFF	TGTGCCAGCAGCATCGCGGGAGGGCCCTTTTATGAGCAGTTCTTC
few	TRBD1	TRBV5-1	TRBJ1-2	CASSSGRTGNGYTF	TGCGCCAGCAGCTCGGGACGGACAGGGAATGGCTACACCTTC
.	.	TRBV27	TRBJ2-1	CASSPALLSYNEQFF	TGTGCCAGCTCACCCGCGCTTCTCTCCTACAATGAGCAGTTCTTC
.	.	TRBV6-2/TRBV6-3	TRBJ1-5	CASSYNRGTNLQPQHF	TGTGCCAGCAGTTACAATCGCGGGACGAACTTACAGCCCCAGCATTTT
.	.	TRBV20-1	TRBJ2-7	CSARDPPTGGLTYEQYF	TGCAGTGCTAGAGATCCCCCAACTGGCGGGCTGACCTACGAGCAGTACTTC
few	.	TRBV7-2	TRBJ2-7	CASSLSSVGIYEQYF	TGTGCCAGCAGCCTATCTAGTGTGGGAATCTACGAGCAGTACTTC
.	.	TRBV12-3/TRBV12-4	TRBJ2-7	CASSLASGRAYEQYF	TGTGCCAGCAGTCTAGCCTCGGGACGGGCCTACGAGCAGTACTTC